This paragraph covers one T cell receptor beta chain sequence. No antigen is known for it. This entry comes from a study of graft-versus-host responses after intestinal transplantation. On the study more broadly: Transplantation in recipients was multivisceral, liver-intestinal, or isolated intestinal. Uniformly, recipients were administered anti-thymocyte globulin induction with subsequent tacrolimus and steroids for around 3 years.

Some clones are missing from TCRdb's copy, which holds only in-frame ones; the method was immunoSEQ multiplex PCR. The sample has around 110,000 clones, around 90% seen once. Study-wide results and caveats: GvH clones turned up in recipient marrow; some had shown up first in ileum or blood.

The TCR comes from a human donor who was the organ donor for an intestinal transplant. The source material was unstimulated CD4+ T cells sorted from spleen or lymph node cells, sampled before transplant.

The CDR3 loop is CASSVGAYSYNEQFF. DNA of the CDR3: TGTGCCAGCAGTGTGGGGGCGTATTCTTATAATGAGCAGTTCTTC. The V call is TRBV6-1, the J call TRBJ2-1, with D possibly matching TRBD1 (6 bases). Trimming left V 4 bases short and J 7 bases short, with 17 bases between. The germline V gene has CDR1 MNHNS and CDR2 SASEGT. CDR3 length equals 15 residues.